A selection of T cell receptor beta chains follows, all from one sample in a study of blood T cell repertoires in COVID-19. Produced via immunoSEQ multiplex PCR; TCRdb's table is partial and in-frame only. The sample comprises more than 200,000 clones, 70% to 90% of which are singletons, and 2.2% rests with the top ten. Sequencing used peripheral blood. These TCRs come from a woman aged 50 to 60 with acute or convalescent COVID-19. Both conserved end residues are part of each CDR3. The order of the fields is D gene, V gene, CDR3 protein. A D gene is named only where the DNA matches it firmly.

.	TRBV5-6	CASSYISVNTEAFF
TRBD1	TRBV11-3	CASSPRRSGTGLTGELFF
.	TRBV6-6	CASSYGASGANVLTF
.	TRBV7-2	CASSLDLRGTYNSPLHF
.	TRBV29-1	CSVLRRTQETQYF
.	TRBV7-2	CASSPRTAFSGNTIYF
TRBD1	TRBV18	CASSPAGGHETQYF
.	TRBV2	CASNRVGETQYF
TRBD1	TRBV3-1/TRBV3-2	CASSQVTQGAETQYF
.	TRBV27	CASSALDNQPQHF
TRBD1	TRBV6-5	CASSLGTGDFYGYTF
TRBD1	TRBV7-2	CASIADRVENEQFF
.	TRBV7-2	CASSPLSDTQYF
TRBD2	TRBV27	CASSKGLAGGRGETQYF